The 27 T cell receptor beta chains listed next were all sequenced from one sample in a study of cytomegalovirus exposure and HLA in healthy donors. Only in-frame clones appear in the TCRdb table, and some are missing; sequencing was by immunoSEQ multiplex PCR. The table includes 180,000 or so clones, approximately 89% detected once. The sample comprised PBMCs. Every receptor here comes from a man under 40 in good health and CMV-seropositive.

This rearrangement joins TRBV9 to TRBJ1-5; D is uncertain. There are 13 residues in the CDR3. The germline V gene encodes CDR1 SGDLS and CDR2 YYNGEE. The V and J ends lost 0 bases and 5 bases respectively, with 6 bases between them. The CDR3 region is CASSVGFHQPQHF. Here the CDR3 DNA reads TGTGCCAGCAGCGTAGGGTTCCATCAGCCCCAGCATTTT. The entire variable domain, with the rest obtained from reference TRBV9 and TRBJ1-5, is as follows: DSGVTQTPKHLITATGQRVTLRCSPRSGDLSVYWYQQSLDQGLQFLIQYYNGEERAKGNILERFSAQQFPDLHSELNLSSLELGDSALYFCASSVGFHQPQHFGDGTRLSIL.

The chain joins TRBV27 to TRBJ2-3, with 7 bases identical to TRBD2. The CDR3 consists of 13 residues. With V trimmed by 2 bases and J by 7 bases, 3 bases remained unmatched. The V gene's germline CDR1 is MNHEY and CDR2 SMNVEV (reference sequence). The CDR3 DNA is TGTGCCAGCAGTTTAGTAGCGGGCTATACGCAGTATTTT. It translates to CASSLVAGYTQYF.

The table lists this clone with many counts. The J gene is TRBJ2-2, the V gene TRBV27; 7 bases align to TRBD1. The V gene end was trimmed by 2 bases and the J gene end by 7 bases; junction bases not matched to a gene: 7. This CDR3 is built from 15 residues. Germline lookup yields CDR1 MNHEY and CDR2 SMNVEV (reference sequence). DNA of the CDR3: TGTGCCAGCAGTTTACGGACAGGATTCGTCGGGGAGCTGTTTTTT. Amino acid sequence: CASSLRTGFVGELFF.

The CDR3 region has the DNA TGTGCCAGCAGCACGGACAGCTATGGCTACACCTTC. It encodes CASSTDSYGYTF. The chain has TRBV28 and TRBJ1-2, with a possible D match to TRBD1 (6 bases). The CDR3 has 12 residues. Per the germline V gene, CDR1 is MDHEN and CDR2 is SYDVKM. The V end lost 6 bases, the J end lost 4 bases, and 9 bases lay between the germline ends.

The genes are TRBV6-5 and TRBJ1-1, with D tentatively TRBD1 (5 bases). Trimming cost V 5 bases and J 9 bases, with 22 bases left between them. The V gene's germline CDR1 is MNHEY and CDR2 SVGAGI. The CDR3 has 15 amino acids. This chain's CDR3 is CASSRGGYGDVKAFF. The CDR3 region has the DNA TGTGCCAGCAGTCGGGGGGGTTATGGGGACGTGAAAGCTTTCTTT.

This clone has just one count. This rearrangement joins TRBV7-2 to TRBJ2-7; 11 bases fit TRBD2. The ends lost 1 base at V and 3 bases at J; junction bases unmatched: 2. CDR1 is SGHTA and CDR2 is FQGNSA in the germline V gene. CDR3 length equals 15 residues. This CDR3 is CASSLGGTSGYEQYF. Written as DNA, the CDR3 is TGTGCCAGCAGCTTAGGTGGGACTAGCGGCTACGAGCAGTACTTC.

The chain combines TRBV30 with TRBJ2-1; 12 positions agree with TRBD2. This CDR3 comprises 17 residues. The germline CDR1 and CDR2 sequences are GTSNPN and SVGIG (reference sequence). V was pared by 0 bases and J by 8 bases, with 11 bases of the junction left unmatched. The CDR3 is CAWSVGVGTSGFDEQFF. CDR3 coding DNA: TGTGCCTGGAGTGTAGGGGTGGGGACTAGCGGGTTTGATGAGCAGTTCTTC. The variable domain in full, completed from reference TRBV30 and TRBJ2-1, reads SQTIHQWPATLVQPVGSPLSLECTVEGTSNPNLYWYRQAAGRGLQLLFYSVGIGQISSEVPQNLSASRPQDRQFILSSKKLLLSDSGFYLCAWSVGVGTSGFDEQFFGPGTRLTVL.

The rearrangement uses TRBV11-3 and TRBJ2-1; possibly TRBD2 for D (6 bases). Trimming removed 7 bases at V and 4 bases at J, with 14 bases between. The length of the CDR3 is 14 residues. Germline V gene data show CDR1 as SGHNT and CDR2 as YENEEA. The CDR3 bases are TGTGCCAGCACCGCACTAGCATTTTACAATGAGCAGTTCTTC. Protein sequence: CASTALAFYNEQFF.

The chain carries TRBV19 and TRBJ2-2; maybe TRBD2 (5 bases). Germline values: CDR1 LNHDA, CDR2 SQIVND (reference sequence). The CDR3 spans 14 residues. The ends were cut back, 11 bases at V and 3 bases at J, with 16 bases in the middle. CDR3 DNA: TGTGCCTCGGCTGGGGAGCCCTACACCGGGGAGCTGTTTTTT. It is translated as CASAGEPYTGELFF.

Points on this clone: This sample also contains other DNA sequences that code for the same CDR3. The chain uses TRBV9 and TRBJ2-7; 13 nucleotides match TRBD2. CDR3 size: 15 residues. Trimming at V came to 2 bases and at J to 4 bases, leaving 3 bases not matched to a gene. Per the germline V gene, CDR1 is SGDLS and CDR2 is YYNGEE. The CDR3 reads CASSVGLAGDYEQYF. The CDR3 region has the DNA TGTGCCAGCAGCGTTGGACTAGCGGGAGATTACGAGCAGTACTTC.

This clone was observed a few times. V is TRBV9 and J is TRBJ1-2; 10 nucleotides match TRBD1. Germline V gives CDR1 SGDLS, CDR2 YYNGEE. Trimming took 4 bases from V and 4 from J; bases not matched to a gene: 7. This CDR3 comprises 15 residues. Written as DNA, the CDR3 is TGTGCCAGCAGCCACGGGGGACAGGGGATCTATGGCTACACCTTC. Translation: CASSHGGQGIYGYTF.

This chain uses TRBV7-3 with TRBJ1-4; no firm D call. The germline CDR1 and CDR2 sequences are SGHTA and FQGTGA. CDR3 length: 13 residues. The germline V and J ends were trimmed by 0 bases and 8 bases, with 7 bases remaining between them. DNA of the CDR3: TGTGCCAGCAGCTTAACCGGGAGCGAAAAACTGTTTTTT. It is translated as CASSLTGSEKLFF.

The V and J genes are TRBV7-2 and TRBJ2-1; 8 nucleotides align to TRBD1. CDR3 length: 15 residues. The V gene's germline CDR1 is SGHTA and CDR2 FQGNSA. Losses at the gene ends were 6 bases for V and 2 bases for J; bases not matched to a gene: 6. Written as DNA, the CDR3 is TGTGCCAGCAGGAGACAGGGGAGCACCTACAATGAGCAGTTCTTC. Translated: CASRRQGSTYNEQFF.

The J gene is TRBJ2-5, the V gene TRBV5-1; 7 bases match TRBD2. CDR1 and CDR2 (germline): SGHRS, YFSETQ. After removal of 3 bases from V and 1 base from J, the junction contained 3 bases not matched to a gene. The CDR3 totals 14 residues. The DNA of the CDR3 is TGCGCCAGCAGCTCGGGGGGACCCCAAGAGACCCAGTACTTC. Encoded protein: CASSSGGPQETQYF.

The rearrangement uses TRBV5-4 and TRBJ1-5, with D unclear. The CDR3 is 15 residues long. Germline assignment: CDR1 SGHNT and CDR2 YYREEE (reference sequence). V was trimmed by 0 bases and J by 0 bases, leaving 7 bases between them. CDR3 in amino acids: CASSLGGFSNQPQHF. As DNA, the CDR3 is TGTGCCAGCAGCTTGGGTGGGTTTAGCAATCAGCCCCAGCATTTT.

The V and J genes are TRBV4-1 and TRBJ1-5, with no clear D. Germline V gene lookup returns CDR1 MGHRA and CDR2 YSYEKL. The V and J ends lost 0 bases and 0 bases respectively, with 6 bases between them. The CDR3 covers 15 residues. CDR3 nucleotides: TGCGCCAGCAGCCAAGATTCGGCTAGCAATCAGCCCCAGCATTTT. This encodes CASSQDSASNQPQHF.

V is TRBV9 and J is TRBJ1-5; TRBD1 might be the D (5 bases). Trimming stripped 4 bases from V and 8 bases from J, with 19 bases between. The CDR3 has 15 residues. From germline, CDR1 is SGDLS and CDR2 YYNGEE. CDR3 nucleotides: TGTGCCAGCAGCCCAGACTGGGGCCTGGCTGAGCCCCAGCATTTT. It yields the protein CASSPDWGLAEPQHF.

The chain employs TRBV6-5 and TRBJ1-1; D uncertain. Looked up from germline, CDR1 is MNHEY and CDR2 is SVGAGI. Trimming pared 6 bases from V and 2 bases from J, leaving 16 bases between. The CDR3 contains 15 residues. The CDR3 spells CASSRAHIPNTEAFF. The CDR3 nucleotides read TGTGCCAGCAGCCGAGCCCACATTCCTAACACTGAAGCTTTCTTT.

The chain is built from TRBV5-1 and TRBJ2-3; 8 bases map to TRBD2. Unmatched junction bases numbered 13, after V lost 7 bases and J lost 3 bases. Looked up from germline, CDR1 is SGHRS and CDR2 is YFSETQ. The CDR3 has 16 residues. CDR3 sequence: CASGSSPGGQTDTQYF. CDR3 nucleotide sequence: TGCGCCAGCGGCTCATCTCCGGGGGGGCAGACAGATACGCAGTATTTT.

The chain employs TRBV6-1 and TRBJ2-1; maybe TRBD1 (5 bases). Germline V CDR1 and CDR2: MNHNS, SASEGT. With 2 bases removed from V and 6 bases from J, the gap between germline ends came to 11 bases. The CDR3 loop spans 14 amino acids. In DNA form, the CDR3 reads TGTGCCAGCAGTGAAAGGGGCAGCCTCAATGAGCAGTTCTTC. Translation: CASSERGSLNEQFF.

This chain joins TRBV6-5 and TRBJ2-7; no firm D call. Germline CDR1 and CDR2: MNHEY and SVGAGI. The CDR3 runs 13 residues. With 6 bases removed from V and 3 bases from J, the gap between germline ends came to 12 bases. CDR3 nucleotide sequence: TGTGCCAGCAGGAATCGGCAGAGCTACGAGCAGTACTTC. It is translated as CASRNRQSYEQYF.

The chain carries TRBV6-6 and TRBJ1-1; 7 nucleotides agree with TRBD1. Germline lookup yields CDR1 MNHNY and CDR2 SVGAGI (reference sequence). The CDR3 contains 15 residues. After removal of 7 bases from V and 1 base from J, the junction contained 9 bases not matched to a gene. The CDR3 protein is CASNAPGTANTEAFF. CDR3 nucleotide sequence: TGTGCCAGCAATGCTCCCGGGACAGCGAACACTGAAGCTTTCTTT.

The gene calls are TRBV7-9 and TRBJ1-2; D may be TRBD1 (5 bases). The CDR3 has 16 amino acids. The germline V gene encodes CDR1 SEHNR and CDR2 FQNEAQ (reference sequence). Trimming took off 0 bases at V and 7 bases at J, with 18 bases between the two ends. CDR3 amino acids: CASSLALADSGGGYTF. Here the CDR3 DNA reads TGTGCCAGCAGCTTAGCTTTGGCTGACAGCGGGGGTGGCTACACCTTC.

This clone came up a few times. V is TRBV27 and J is TRBJ2-2; tentatively, D is TRBD1 (6 bases). Trimming took 2 bases from V and 4 from J, leaving 11 bases between them. CDR1 MNHEY and CDR2 SMNVEV come from the germline V gene (reference sequence). CDR3 length: 15 amino acids. CDR3 DNA sequence: TGTGCCAGCAGTTTAGGGTCAGGGGTCACCGGGGAGCTGTTTTTT. Translation gives CASSLGSGVTGELFF.

The chain employs TRBV6-5 and TRBJ1-5; D gene unclear. Per the germline V gene, CDR1 is MNHEY and CDR2 is SVGAGI. The CDR3 covers 15 residues. V was trimmed by 8 bases and J by 0 bases, leaving 14 bases between them. The DNA for the CDR3 is TGTGCCAGCCGAGGACGAAGGGATAGCAATCAGCCCCAGCATTTT. This encodes CASRGRRDSNQPQHF.

The chain recombines TRBV7-9 with TRBJ2-1; D is unresolved. Germline values: CDR1 SEHNR, CDR2 FQNEAQ (reference sequence). This CDR3 is built from 16 residues. V gave up 4 bases and J gave up 9 bases, with 22 bases separating them. The CDR3 loop reads CASSSYFMHGSPEQFF. Here the CDR3 DNA reads TGTGCCAGCAGCTCTTACTTCATGCACGGAAGCCCTGAGCAGTTCTTC.

The genes are TRBV25-1 and TRBJ1-2, with 11 bases identical to TRBD1. The ends lost 3 bases at V and 4 bases at J; junction bases unmatched: 13. The CDR3 length is 18 residues. Looked up from germline, CDR1 is MGHDK and CDR2 is SYGVNS. The CDR3 loop reads CASSETGTGGIQLYGYTF. The CDR3, as DNA: TGTGCCAGCAGTGAGACCGGGACAGGGGGAATTCAACTCTATGGCTACACCTTC.